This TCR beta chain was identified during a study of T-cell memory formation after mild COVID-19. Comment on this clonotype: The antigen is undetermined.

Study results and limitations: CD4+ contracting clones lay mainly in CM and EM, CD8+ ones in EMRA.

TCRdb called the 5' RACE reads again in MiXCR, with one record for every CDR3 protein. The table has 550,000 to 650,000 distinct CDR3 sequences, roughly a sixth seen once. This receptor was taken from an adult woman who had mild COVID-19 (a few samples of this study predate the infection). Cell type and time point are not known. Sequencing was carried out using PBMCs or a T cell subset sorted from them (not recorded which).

CDR3 protein: CASSPPSGMSSYEQYF. For the CDR3, the DNA is TGTGCCAGCAGCCCACCTAGCGGGATGAGCTCCTACGAGCAGTACTTC. This chain joins TRBV3-1 and TRBJ2-7; TRBD2 matches 9 bases. The CDR3 totals 16 residues. V was pared by 4 bases and J by 0 bases, with 7 bases of the junction left unmatched. The V gene's germline CDR1 is LGHDT and CDR2 YNNKEL (reference sequence).